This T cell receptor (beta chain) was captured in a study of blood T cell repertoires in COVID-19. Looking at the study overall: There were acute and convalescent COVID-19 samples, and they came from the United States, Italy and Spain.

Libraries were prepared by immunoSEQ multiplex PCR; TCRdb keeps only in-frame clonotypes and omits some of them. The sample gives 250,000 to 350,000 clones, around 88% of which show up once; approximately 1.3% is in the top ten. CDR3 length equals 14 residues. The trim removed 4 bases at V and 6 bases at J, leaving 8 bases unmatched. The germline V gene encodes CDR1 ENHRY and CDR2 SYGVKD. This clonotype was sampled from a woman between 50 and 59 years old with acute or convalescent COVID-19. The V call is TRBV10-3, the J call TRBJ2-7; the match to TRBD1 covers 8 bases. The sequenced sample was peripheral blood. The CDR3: CAISGFQGALEQYF. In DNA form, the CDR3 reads TGTGCCATCAGTGGTTTTCAGGGGGCTCTCGAGCAGTACTTC.